Listed here is a single TCR beta chain. This sample was included in a study of T cell changes during pregnancy in multiple sclerosis. The assay was immunoSEQ multiplex PCR, and TCRdb's table has in-frame clones only and misses some. Of 40,000 or so clones listed, 92% were seen once; the top ten hold around 6%. The sequence derives from a female donor with multiple sclerosis, enrolled in a pregnancy study. The source material was CD8+ T cells from peripheral blood mononuclear cells, sampled in the third trimester of pregnancy.

The CDR3 DNA reads TGTGCCAGCGGAATCCGGGACAGGGAAGAGACCCAGTACTTC. Amino acid sequence: CASGIRDREETQYF. The chain uses TRBV7-9 and TRBJ2-5, with 9 bases aligning to TRBD1. This CDR3 comprises 14 residues. Germline CDR1 and CDR2: SEHNR and FQNEAQ (reference sequence). V dropped 8 bases and J dropped 3; count of bases not matched to a gene: 7.